The T cell receptor beta chain under discussion was sequenced for a study of blood T cell repertoires in COVID-19. The wider study: Samples taken during acute and convalescent COVID-19 were collected in the United States, Italy and Spain. Nucleic acid was either cDNA or gDNA, and it came from T cells, B-cell-depleted T cells, or PBMCs.

This CDR3 comprises 15 residues. Trimming removed 5 bases from V and 3 bases from J, with 16 bases in between. Germline V gene sequence: CDR1 KGHDR, CDR2 SFDVKD. The Seattle patients joined while their infection was active and were tracked longitudinally afterward. In the authors' workflow: It was from reference gene primer amplification that nucleated cell counts were estimated. Some clones are missing from TCRdb's copy, which holds only in-frame ones; the method was immunoSEQ multiplex PCR. V, J and clone size were drawn from that table, and D and trimming were deduced from the DNA. The sample holds roughly 460,000 clones, around 90% seen once.

This sequence joins TRBV24-1 and TRBJ2-7; a weak D match, TRBD1 (6 bases). Sequencing was done on a sample of peripheral blood. The TCR originated in a man between 18 and 35 years old with COVID-19, enrolled during active disease. CDR3 nucleotides: TGTGCCACCAGTGGGGTGCGGACAGCCGTCTACGAGCAGTACTTC. Translation: CATSGVRTAVYEQYF.